This T cell receptor (beta chain) comes out of a study of Graves' ophthalmopathy and Graves' hyperthyroidism. General study points: Among expanded thyroid clonotypes above 0.001 frequency, most also occurred in blood.

This clonotype was detected many times. Antigen unknown. The V gene end was trimmed by 1 base and the J gene end by 2 bases; junction bases not matched to a gene: 6. The length of the CDR3 is 15 residues. Germline V gives CDR1 DFQATT, CDR2 SNEGSKA (reference sequence). Other autoimmune diseases, uncontrolled infections, pregnancy or lactation excluded patients from enrollment. For repertoire sequencing, the TCR beta CDR3 regions were amplified from RNA transcripts. The authors performed first-round RT-PCR with HTBI primers and then a second-round multiplex PCR. TCRdb ran MiXCR on the multiplex PCR reads and lists one entry per CDR3 protein. Among 400,000 or so distinct CDR3 sequences listed, about 15% were seen once.

The sample was peripheral blood. The rearrangement joins TRBV20-1 to TRBJ2-7; the match to TRBD2 covers 9 bases. The TCR sequence derives from an adult woman with stable Graves' hyperthyroidism. The CDR3 DNA follows: TGCAGTGCTAGAGTTGGAGCGGGAGGCCCCTACGAGCAGTACTTC. Translating it yields CSARVGAGGPYEQYF.